These 19 T cell receptor beta chains share one sample of origin, sequenced in a study of blood T cells in healthy people across ages. Alongside a J-beta primer mix, a sample-barcoded 5' primer served in a second PCR lasting about 6 to 12 cycles. Each CDR3 protein gets one entry after TCRdb re-called the 5' RACE reads with MiXCR. This sample has approximately 800,000 distinct CDR3 sequences, with roughly three fifths found just once. Source material: blood. Receptor source: a middle-aged man in good health.

This clonotype was counted only a few times. The gene calls are TRBV3-1 and TRBJ2-5, with D unclear. This CDR3 has 13 amino acids. Per the germline V gene, CDR1 is LGHDT and CDR2 is YNNKEL (reference sequence). Trimming removed 1 base from V and 5 bases from J, with 8 bases in between. CDR3 loop: CASSQGAGETQYF. The CDR3 region has the DNA TGTGCCAGCAGCCAAGGGGCTGGGGAGACCCAGTACTTC.

The rearrangement links TRBV6-5 to TRBJ2-5; 10 nucleotides align to TRBD2. The germline V gene has CDR1 MNHEY and CDR2 SVGAGI. The V and J ends lost 0 bases and 11 bases, in that order; junction bases with no gene match: 9. CDR3 length: 15 residues. DNA of the CDR3: TGTGCCAGCAGTTACTCGCCTAGCGGGAGTGGTGAGCAGTACTTC. It encodes CASSYSPSGSGEQYF.

The rearrangement joins TRBV11-2 to TRBJ2-6; D remains unclear. The CDR3 spans 13 residues. Trimming took off 1 base at V and 6 bases at J, with 4 bases between the two ends. The germline gives CDR1 SGHAT, CDR2 FQNNGV. CDR3 nucleotide sequence: TGTGCCAGCAGCTTAGGGGCGGCCAACGTCCTGACTTTC. It is translated as CASSLGAANVLTF.

The chain carries TRBV6-6 and TRBJ2-7; 10 bases are a match to TRBD2. J was trimmed by 5 bases and V by 6 bases; bases with no gene match: 7. Germline CDR1 MNHNY, CDR2 SVGAGI (reference sequence). The CDR3 has 14 amino acids. The CDR3 nucleotides read TGTGCCAGCAGCCGGGGGACTAGCGCCAACGAGCAGTACTTC. This sequence encodes CASSRGTSANEQYF.

A few counts support this clonotype. The chain recombines TRBV5-1 with TRBJ2-4; 9 nucleotides align to TRBD1. The CDR3 is 15 amino acids. With 5 bases clipped from V and 4 bases from J, the junction kept 7 bases outside the gene matches. Germline CDR1 reads SGHRS; CDR2 reads YFSETQ. This CDR3 reads CASSALTGGKNIQYF. The CDR3 DNA reads as TGCGCCAGCAGTGCCTTGACAGGGGGTAAAAACATTCAGTACTTC.

V usage is TRBV10-3 and J usage is TRBJ1-2; a possible D gene is TRBD1 (5 bases). Trimming left V 3 bases short and J 3 bases short, with 11 bases between. CDR1 and CDR2 from the germline V gene are ENHRY and SYGVKD. The CDR3 is 14 residues long. The CDR3 bases are TGTGCCATCAGTGAATACAGGAGGGACTATGGCTACACCTTC. This sequence encodes CAISEYRRDYGYTF.

The chain employs TRBV27 and TRBJ2-5; D tentatively reads TRBD1 or TRBD2 (5 bases each). The CDR3 is made up of 15 amino acids. Germline loops: CDR1 MNHEY, CDR2 SMNVEV (reference sequence). V was cut by 2 bases and J by 7 bases, with 17 bases left in between. This chain's CDR3 is CASSLAPGIGGTQYF. The CDR3 DNA reads TGTGCCAGCAGTTTAGCACCGGGTATTGGGGGGACCCAGTACTTC.

This chain joins TRBV19 and TRBJ2-1; 7 bases fit TRBD1. The CDR3 has 14 residues. V lost 4 bases, J lost 6 bases, and 6 bases stayed unmatched. CDR1 and CDR2 (germline): LNHDA, SQIVND (reference sequence). The CDR3 nucleotides are TGTGCCAGTAGTAGTAGGGGGCTTGGCAATGAGCAGTTCTTC. Encoded protein: CASSSRGLGNEQFF.

The V call is TRBV29-1, the J call TRBJ2-5; no clear D. The DNA end lines up better with TRBJ2-7; the J call may be wrong. The germline V gene has CDR1 SQVTM and CDR2 ANQGSEA. The CDR3 consists of 14 residues. For the CDR3, the DNA is TGCAGCGTTGAGGAAGGAATGGGTAGCCACGAGCAGTACTTC. Translated: CSVEEGMGSHEQYF.

The chain combines TRBV3-1 with TRBJ2-5; perhaps TRBD2 as D (5 bases). Germline values: CDR1 LGHDT, CDR2 YNNKEL (reference sequence). V was clipped by 1 base and J by 9 bases, with 12 bases between them. This CDR3 is built from 13 residues. In DNA, the CDR3 is TGTGCCAGCAGCCAAGTCCTGGCGGAGGCCCAGTACTTC. Protein: CASSQVLAEAQYF.

The table lists this clonotype with a count of one. The chain uses TRBV29-1 and TRBJ2-1, with TRBD1 matching 9 bases. The germline CDR1 and CDR2 sequences are SQVTM and ANQGSEA. CDR3 size: 15 residues. The J segment lost 2 bases and the V segment lost 0 bases, leaving 2 bases of the junction unmatched. The CDR3 loop reads CSVEETGGPYNEQFF. In nucleotides, the CDR3 is TGCAGCGTTGAAGAAACAGGGGGCCCCTACAATGAGCAGTTCTTC.

This sequence joins TRBV30 and TRBJ2-5; D not resolved. This CDR3 has 14 residues. V lost 4 bases and J 1 base, leaving 13 bases between the germline ends. The germline V gene encodes CDR1 GTSNPN and CDR2 SVGIG (reference sequence). CDR3 nucleotides: TGTGCCTGGAAGACTTATAGGAGCCAAGAGACCCAGTACTTC. This sequence encodes CAWKTYRSQETQYF. Together with reference TRBV30 and TRBJ2-5, the CDR3 gives the full variable domain: SQTIHQWPATLVQPVGSPLSLECTVEGTSNPNLYWYRQAAGRGLQLLFYSVGIGQISSEVPQNLSASRPQDRQFILSSKKLLLSDSGFYLCAWKTYRSQETQYFGPGTRLLVL.

This clonotype was recorded once. The chain recombines TRBV7-2 with TRBJ2-1; possibly TRBD1 or TRBD2 for D (6 bases each). The CDR3 loop spans 16 amino acids. Per the germline V gene, CDR1 is SGHTA and CDR2 is FQGNSA. Trimming left V 4 bases short and J 9 bases short, with 22 bases between. CDR3 protein: CASSSGLGGALSEQFF. The CDR3 nucleotides are TGTGCCAGCAGCTCCGGGCTCGGGGGCGCATTGAGTGAGCAGTTCTTC.

This clonotype showed up just a few times. CDR3 sequence reads: CASSVKRERGSYNEQFF. The DNA for the CDR3 is TGTGCCAGCAGCGTCAAGCGGGAGAGGGGGTCCTACAATGAGCAGTTCTTC. The rearrangement joins TRBV7-2 to TRBJ2-1; 8 bases line up with TRBD2. The CDR3 sequence is 17 residues long. J lost 1 base, V lost 5 bases, and 10 bases had no gene match. Germline CDR1 SGHTA, CDR2 FQGNSA. The full variable domain, completed using reference TRBV7-2 and TRBJ2-1, is GAGVSQSPSNKVTEKGKDVELRCDPISGHTALYWYRQSLGQGLEFLIYFQGNSAPDKSGLPSDRFSAERTGGSVSTLTIQRTQQEDSAVYLCASSVKRERGSYNEQFFGPGTRLTVL.

The chain employs TRBV29-1 and TRBJ2-6; no clear D gene. The length of the CDR3 is 14 residues. Per the germline V gene, CDR1 is SQVTM and CDR2 is ANQGSEA. Between the trimmed V and J ends, which lost 7 bases and 0 bases, there was a span of 10 bases. In nucleotides, the CDR3 is TGCAGCGGAGAACTTTACTCTGGGGCCAACGTCCTGACTTTC. Encoded protein: CSGELYSGANVLTF.

The genes are TRBV25-1 and TRBJ1-6, with 9 bases fitting TRBD1. This CDR3 has 15 amino acids. V gave up 6 bases and J gave up 5 bases; unmatched junction bases: 5. Per the germline V gene, CDR1 is MGHDK and CDR2 is SYGVNS. The CDR3, as DNA: TGTGCCAGCAGCCGCCGGACAGGGGATAATTCACCCCTCCACTTT. The encoded protein is CASSRRTGDNSPLHF.

This clonotype has just a few counts. The rearrangement uses TRBV10-3 and TRBJ2-7; tentatively, D is TRBD2 (6 bases). CDR3 length: 16 amino acids. In germline, CDR1 is ENHRY, CDR2 SYGVKD. V was cut by 3 bases and J by 0 bases, with 15 bases left in between. Here the CDR3 reads CAISDLSGLSSYEQYF. CDR3 nucleotides: TGTGCCATCAGTGACTTAAGCGGGTTGAGCTCCTACGAGCAGTACTTC.

The V and J genes are TRBV2 and TRBJ2-7; 8 nucleotides match TRBD1. V shed 6 bases and J 7 bases; nucleotides not matched to a gene: 11. This CDR3 has 14 amino acids. Germline CDR1 SNHLY, CDR2 FYNNEI. This chain's CDR3 is CASSSTGELGEQYF. In DNA form, the CDR3 reads TGTGCCAGCAGCTCGACAGGGGAGTTGGGGGAGCAGTACTTC.

The sample holds one count of this clonotype. The chain combines TRBV24-1 with TRBJ2-3; D not certain. Trimming shortened V by 7 bases and J by 6 bases, and 16 bases separated the two germline ends. CDR1 and CDR2 (germline): KGHDR, SFDVKD. The length of the CDR3 is 14 residues. The CDR3 region has the DNA TGTGCCACCAGCACCGGGTCCCAAGGGGATACGCAGTATTTT. It specifies CATSTGSQGDTQYF.